This passage covers 18 T cell receptor beta chains from one sample sequenced in a study of vaccination and CD4 T cells after COVID-19. As for treatment: approximately 10-day PBMC culture with coronavirus spike peptide pools or control peptides (ViraFEST assay). Cultured CD4+ T cell DNA underwent sequencing with the Oncomine TCR Beta short-read assay. TCRdb independently ran MiXCR on the PCR reads; one entry per CDR3 protein. The data show 10,000 to 15,000 distinct CDR3 sequences, 20% to 25% seen once. Their antigen targets remain unknown. Source: CD4+ T cells from blood, cultured in vitro, taken before SARS-CoV-2 vaccination. The receptor source for this set is a human donor who received a COVID-19 vaccine.

On this clonotype: Germline is not matched at one junction end, which may reflect a read error. The gene calls are TRBV6-5 and TRBJ2-6, with D unresolved. The germline gives CDR1 MNHEY, CDR2 SVGAGI. The length of the CDR3 is 15 residues. In nucleotides, the CDR3 is TGTGCCAGCAGTTACGGCAAGGCTGGGCCCAACGTCTTGACTTTC. This sequence encodes CASSYGKAGPNVLTF.

CDR3 nucleotides: TGCAGTGCTAGACCCGGGACTGGTGCCGGGCGTACGCAGTATTTT. Translated: CSARPGTGAGRTQYF. V and J are TRBV20-1 and TRBJ2-3, with D maybe TRBD2 (6 bases). Trimming removed 2 bases at V and 8 bases at J, with 20 bases between. The length of the CDR3 is 15 residues. Germline CDR1 DFQATT, CDR2 SNEGSKA (reference sequence).

This chain uses TRBV19 with TRBJ1-1; possibly TRBD1 for D (5 bases). Deletions cut 7 bases from V and 1 base from J, with 13 bases between. Germline values: CDR1 LNHDA, CDR2 SQIVND (reference sequence). The CDR3 totals 14 residues. The CDR3 here is CASNVFGGNTEAFF. CDR3 nucleotide sequence: TGTGCCAGTAATGTGTTTGGGGGGAACACTGAAGCTTTCTTT.

The rearrangement joins TRBV6-1 to TRBJ1-3; 7 nucleotides match TRBD1. The CDR3 has 15 residues. The germline CDR1 and CDR2 sequences are MNHNS and SASEGT. Trimming at V came to 11 bases and at J to 0 bases, leaving 10 bases not matched to a gene. The CDR3 protein is CAASTGSSSGNTIYF. CDR3 DNA: TGTGCCGCATCGACAGGGTCATCCTCTGGAAACACCATATATTTT.

The chain recombines TRBV7-2 with TRBJ2-3; no definite D call. This CDR3 spans 14 amino acids. Germline CDR1 SGHTA, CDR2 FQGNSA. Trimming removed 0 bases at V and 3 bases at J, with 7 bases between. In DNA, the CDR3 is TGTGCCAGCAGCTTAGCAGCGAGAACAGATACGCAGTATTTT. The encoded protein is CASSLAARTDTQYF.

Judged by abundance, this clonotype is medium-sized (0.01 to 0.1%). The chain couples TRBV19 to TRBJ1-5; D unclear. This CDR3 has 16 amino acids. Trimming left V 3 bases short and J 2 bases short, with 14 bases between. Germline V gene sequence: CDR1 LNHDA, CDR2 SQIVND (reference sequence). CDR3 sequence (DNA): TGTGCCAGTAGTATCGGACGGGCGAGTCGCAATCAGCCCCAGCATTTT. Translating it yields CASSIGRASRNQPQHF.

This sequence joins TRBV5-6 and TRBJ2-7; no definite D call. The V end was cut by 2 bases, the J end by 3 bases, with 12 bases between. The CDR3 covers 14 residues. Germline assignment: CDR1 SGHDT and CDR2 YYEEEE. The CDR3: CASSFAPNVYEQYF. The CDR3 DNA follows: TGTGCCAGCAGCTTCGCACCGAATGTCTACGAGCAGTACTTC.

This clonotype was seen more than once but under ten times. The chain links TRBV2 to TRBJ1-2; D is possibly TRBD1 (5 bases). The V gene lost 11 bases and the J gene lost 2 bases, with 12 bases spanning the gap. The CDR3 covers 12 residues. The V gene's germline CDR1 is SNHLY and CDR2 FYNNEI. In nucleotides, the CDR3 is TGTGCCGGCGGGACTGCGAACTATGGCTACACCTTC. Encoded protein: CAGGTANYGYTF.

The chain recombines TRBV18 with TRBJ2-3; 9 bases map to TRBD2. This CDR3 comprises 17 residues. Losses at the gene ends were 2 bases for V and 1 base for J; bases not matched to a gene: 7. The germline V gene encodes CDR1 KGHSH and CDR2 LQKENI. CDR3 protein: CASSPRGGGAGTDTQYF. The CDR3 nucleotides read TGTGCCAGCTCACCAAGGGGCGGGGGGGCTGGCACAGATACGCAGTATTTT.

The chain recombines TRBV4-2 with TRBJ1-2; the match to TRBD1 covers 8 bases. Looked up from germline, CDR1 is LGHNA and CDR2 is YNFKEQ. With V trimmed by 4 bases and J by 7 bases, 5 bases remained unmatched. The CDR3 loop spans 13 amino acids. The CDR3 loop reads CASSPQGAGGYTF. DNA for the CDR3: TGTGCCAGCAGCCCTCAGGGGGCTGGTGGCTACACCTTC.

This chain links TRBV30 with TRBJ2-7; no reliable D call. The V gene's germline CDR1 is GTSNPN and CDR2 SVGIG (reference sequence). The CDR3 length is 13 residues. Trimming took off 0 bases at V and 5 bases at J, with 11 bases between the two ends. The CDR3 nucleotides read TGTGCCTGGAGTGTGTCGGGTTTCAACGAGCAGTACTTC. This sequence encodes CAWSVSGFNEQYF.

The gene calls are TRBV20-1 and TRBJ1-1; perhaps TRBD1 as D (6 bases). This CDR3 has 13 residues. Trimming shortened V by 5 bases and J by 2 bases, and 12 bases separated the two germline ends. Germline V gene sequence: CDR1 DFQATT, CDR2 SNEGSKA (reference sequence). Here the CDR3 DNA reads TGCAGTGCTTTAGAACAGGGTAACACTGAAGCTTTCTTT. Translating it yields CSALEQGNTEAFF.

This clonotype came up once. V gene TRBV29-1 combines with J gene TRBJ1-4, with TRBD1 matching 8 bases. V was pared by 4 bases and J by 8 bases, with 12 bases of the junction left unmatched. Germline V gives CDR1 SQVTM, CDR2 ANQGSEA. This CDR3 region has 15 residues. The CDR3 protein is CSVGPDRGGGEKLFF. As DNA, the CDR3 is TGCAGCGTTGGGCCAGACAGGGGAGGGGGAGAAAAACTGTTTTTT.

This clonotype qualifies as medium-sized (0.01 to 0.1%). V and J are TRBV2 and TRBJ1-2; no clear D. This CDR3 region has 13 residues. Germline V gene sequence: CDR1 SNHLY, CDR2 FYNNEI. With 2 bases removed from V and 5 bases from J, the gap between germline ends came to 9 bases. CDR3 sequence reads: CASSERLAYGYTF. The CDR3, as DNA: TGTGCCAGCAGTGAACGGCTTGCGTATGGCTACACCTTC.

This rearrangement joins TRBV14 to TRBJ2-5; no definite D call. This CDR3 has 21 residues. Trimming stripped 6 bases from V and 1 base from J, with 33 bases between. Germline CDR1 is SGHDN and CDR2 is FVKESK. CDR3 DNA sequence: TGTGCCAGCAGTCCTACCCCCGTTAAGGTAAGGCTTTCTCGGCTCCAAGAGACCCAGTACTTC. It is translated as CASSPTPVKVRLSRLQETQYF.

This chain connects TRBV12-3 or TRBV12-4 to TRBJ1-3; 7 bases map to TRBD1. After removal of 6 bases from V and 2 bases from J, the junction contained 4 bases not matched to a gene. CDR3 length: 14 amino acids. DNA for the CDR3: TGTGCCAGCAGGCCCGACAGGGCTGGAAACACCATATATTTT. It specifies CASRPDRAGNTIYF.

V is TRBV4-2 and J is TRBJ2-3; D is unclear. Germline V gene lookup returns CDR1 LGHNA and CDR2 YNFKEQ. The V end lost 0 bases, the J end lost 2 bases, and 6 bases lay between the germline ends. The CDR3 has 14 amino acids. The chain's CDR3 is CASSQDPNTDTQYF. Written as DNA, the CDR3 is TGTGCCAGCAGCCAAGATCCTAACACAGATACGCAGTATTTT.

This clonotype was detected only a few times. The chain links TRBV25-1 to TRBJ1-4; D not resolved. The CDR3 is 15 amino acids. Germline values: CDR1 MGHDK, CDR2 SYGVNS. Trimming removed 1 base at V and 2 bases at J, with 8 bases between. The CDR3 nucleotides are TGTGCCAGCAGTGAATTAGGAACGACTAATGAAAAACTGTTTTTT. Its protein product is CASSELGTTNEKLFF.